These 25 T cell receptor beta chains were all obtained from the same sample, sequenced in a study of OX40 agonist ivuxolimab in advanced cancers. Measured with immunoSEQ multiplex PCR; TCRdb has only the in-frame clones, and not every one. This sample has tens of thousands of clones; approximately 85% occur once, and the top ten carry approximately 2%. Source: CD4+ or CD8+ T cells sorted from blood, taken in a trial of the OX40 agonist ivuxolimab. These receptors all stem from an adult with an advanced solid tumor such as melanoma, head and neck, liver or kidney cancer.

This clone appeared a few times. V and J are TRBV29-1 and TRBJ1-1, with TRBD1 matching 8 bases. The CDR3 is 13 amino acids. Germline assignment: CDR1 SQVTM and CDR2 ANQGSEA. With V trimmed by 7 bases and J by 3 bases, 7 bases remained unmatched. This CDR3 is CSASGGTDTEAFF. CDR3 DNA sequence: TGCAGCGCTTCAGGGGGCACCGACACTGAAGCTTTCTTT.

The J gene is TRBJ2-2, the V gene TRBV6-1; 8 bases fit TRBD1. CDR3 length: 15 amino acids. V was clipped by 6 bases and J by 1 base; unmatched bases: 4. Germline assignment: CDR1 MNHNS and CDR2 SASEGT. The CDR3 region is CASSLGQGNTGELFF. CDR3 bases: TGTGCCAGCAGCTTAGGACAGGGGAACACCGGGGAGCTGTTTTTT.

In its sample, this clone was seen once. The chain employs TRBV2 and TRBJ2-5, with 8 bases that match TRBD2. The tail of the sequence fits TRBJ2-7 better, so the J call may be wrong. CDR3 length: 12 amino acids. Looked up from germline, CDR1 is SNHLY and CDR2 is FYNNEI. CDR3 DNA: TGTGCCAGCAGCGGGACTAGCTACGAGCAGTACTTC. Its protein is CASSGTSYEQYF.

The chain is built from TRBV2 and TRBJ2-1, with D maybe TRBD2 (7 bases). Germline CDR1 SNHLY, CDR2 FYNNEI. V lost 1 base to trimming and J lost 9 bases, with 13 bases between them. The CDR3 covers 14 residues. The chain's CDR3 is CASSEGGRGGEQFF. The CDR3 DNA reads as TGTGCCAGCAGTGAAGGCGGGAGAGGGGGTGAGCAGTTCTTC.

V usage is TRBV5-1 and J usage is TRBJ1-6; 9 nucleotides align to TRBD1. The CDR3 loop spans 16 amino acids. V shed 1 base, J shed 6 bases, and the junction held 5 bases outside the gene matches. The germline gives CDR1 SGHRS, CDR2 YFSETQ. CDR3 nucleotide sequence: TGCGCCAGCAGCTTGACCCCGGGACAGGGTAATTCACCCCTCCACTTT. Translation gives CASSLTPGQGNSPLHF.

The chain joins TRBV5-4 to TRBJ2-3; 8 bases line up with TRBD2. The V gene end was trimmed by 4 bases and the J gene end by 4 bases; junction bases not matched to a gene: 8. CDR3 length: 15 residues. The germline V gene has CDR1 SGHNT and CDR2 YYREEE (reference sequence). CDR3 region: CASSESGSGSDTQYF. CDR3 sequence (DNA): TGTGCCAGCAGCGAAAGCGGGAGCGGGTCAGATACGCAGTATTTT.

The chain is built from TRBV5-3 and TRBJ2-7, with D perhaps matching TRBD2 (5 bases). TRBV5-3 is known as an ORF, though its function is uncertain. The CDR3 runs 16 residues. V lost 0 bases and J 0 bases, leaving 13 bases between the germline ends. The CDR3 DNA follows: TGTGCCAGAAGCTTGGCAGGACGGGGAAGCTCCTACGAGCAGTACTTC. Translating it yields CARSLAGRGSSYEQYF.

This clone was seen once. The rearrangement uses TRBV18 and TRBJ1-4; D call uncertain. Trimming pared 8 bases from V and 2 bases from J, leaving 12 bases between. This CDR3 contains 14 residues. CDR1 is KGHSH and CDR2 is LQKENI in the germline V gene. In DNA, the CDR3 is TGTGCCAGCCGAATGGGAACCACTAATGAAAAACTGTTTTTT. Protein sequence: CASRMGTTNEKLFF.

V usage is TRBV28 and J usage is TRBJ2-2, with 8 positions matching TRBD2. Losses at the gene ends were 10 bases for V and 3 bases for J; bases not matched to a gene: 7. The CDR3 covers 14 residues. CDR1 is MDHEN and CDR2 is SYDVKM in the germline V gene. This CDR3 reads CATPSGRDTGELFF. Here the CDR3 DNA reads TGTGCCACCCCCAGCGGGAGAGACACCGGGGAGCTGTTTTTT.

The genes are TRBV4-1 and TRBJ1-4; the D gene is possibly TRBD1 (6 bases). Germline V gene lookup returns CDR1 MGHRA and CDR2 YSYEKL. This CDR3 comprises 15 residues. The V end lost 3 bases, the J end lost 8 bases, and 16 bases lay between the germline ends. The CDR3 sequence is CASSQGQGVREKLFF. In nucleotides, the CDR3 is TGCGCCAGCAGCCAGGGACAAGGAGTTAGGGAAAAACTGTTTTTT.

This rearrangement joins TRBV25-1 to TRBJ2-7; D might be TRBD1 or TRBD2, each matching 5 bases. The CDR3 is 13 amino acids. CDR1 MGHDK and CDR2 SYGVNS come from the germline V gene. With 6 bases removed from V and 4 bases from J, the gap between germline ends came to 13 bases. The CDR3, as DNA: TGTGCCAGCAGCCACATGGGGGAATACGAGCAGTACTTC. Translating it yields CASSHMGEYEQYF.

The V gene is TRBV28, the J gene TRBJ1-5; no clear D. Trimming left V 3 bases short and J 5 bases short, with 11 bases between. The CDR3 extends over 14 amino acids. The germline CDR1 and CDR2 sequences are MDHEN and SYDVKM. Written as DNA, the CDR3 is TGTGCCAGCAGTTTTAGGCAGATTTATCAGCCCCAGCATTTT. Its protein is CASSFRQIYQPQHF.

The V gene is TRBV6-1, the J gene TRBJ2-2, with D hard to call. The CDR3 sequence is 13 residues long. Germline V gives CDR1 MNHNS, CDR2 SASEGT. Trimming took off 6 bases at V and 7 bases at J, with 12 bases between the two ends. This CDR3 is CASRDLRRGELFF. CDR3 nucleotides: TGTGCCAGCAGAGACCTCAGGCGCGGGGAGCTGTTTTTT.

The chain recombines TRBV5-6 with TRBJ1-2; unclear D gene. Germline V gene data show CDR1 as SGHDT and CDR2 as YYEEEE. The CDR3 totals 13 residues. Trimming removed 4 bases from V and 7 bases from J, with 14 bases in between. The CDR3 coding sequence is TGTGCCAGCAGCAACGCGGACTTTGGTGGCTACACCTTC. As protein: CASSNADFGGYTF. The full variable domain, rest sourced from reference TRBV5-6 and TRBJ1-2, is DAGVTQSPTHLIKTRGQQVTLRCSPKSGHDTVSWYQQALGQGPQFIFQYYEEEERQRGNFPDRFSGHQFPNYSSELNVNALLLGDSALYLCASSNADFGGYTFGSGTRLTVV.

This clone was observed a handful of times. The V and J genes are TRBV6-5 and TRBJ2-7; tentative D call: TRBD2 (5 bases). V was pared by 8 bases and J by 7 bases, with 15 bases between. Germline CDR1 is MNHEY and CDR2 is SVGAGI. The CDR3 consists of 12 residues. The CDR3 sequence is CASAAAREEQYF. The CDR3, as DNA: TGTGCCAGCGCGGCCGCTCGGGAAGAGCAGTACTTC.

This clone has a handful of counts. For the CDR3, the DNA is TGTGCCAGTAGTAAGAGAGTTTTCGGCACTGAAGCTTTCTTT. Translation: CASSKRVFGTEAFF. The genes are TRBV19 and TRBJ1-1; D is ambiguous. The CDR3 consists of 14 residues. Per the germline V gene, CDR1 is LNHDA and CDR2 is SQIVND (reference sequence). V was clipped by 4 bases and J by 4 bases, with 13 bases between them. The full variable domain, completed using reference TRBV19 and TRBJ1-1, is DGGITQSPKYLFRKEGQNVTLSCEQNLNHDAMYWYRQDPGQGLRLIYYSQIVNDFQKGDIAEGYSVSREKKESFPLTVTSAQKNPTAFYLCASSKRVFGTEAFFGQGTRLTVV.

For this clone: A junction end diverges from the germline sequence, so it may reflect a read error. V usage is TRBV6-1 and J usage is TRBJ1-5; 7 nucleotides line up with TRBD1. From germline, CDR1 is MNHNS and CDR2 SASEGT. The CDR3 consists of 14 residues. The CDR3 sequence: CASSEAGGRQPQHF. The CDR3, as DNA: TGTGCCAGCAGCGAAGCAGGGGGACGGCAGCCCCAGCATTTT.

The CDR3: CASSELALGQPQHF. In nucleotides, the CDR3 is TGTGCCAGCAGTGAACTGGCACTCGGCCAGCCCCAGCATTTT. V is TRBV2 and J is TRBJ1-5; D is uncertain. V shed 2 bases and J shed 7 bases, with 12 bases lying between them. Germline CDR1 reads SNHLY; CDR2 reads FYNNEI. CDR3 length: 14 amino acids. Full variable domain (outside the CDR3, taken from reference TRBV2 and TRBJ1-5): EPEVTQTPSHQVTQMGQEVILRCVPISNHLYFYWYRQILGQKVEFLVSFYNNEISEKSEIFDDQFSVERPDGSNFTLKIRSTKLEDSAMYFCASSELALGQPQHFGDGTRLSIL.

This chain uses TRBV7-2 with TRBJ2-1, with 8 bases identical to TRBD2. CDR3 size: 15 residues. V lost 1 base, J lost 4 bases, and 3 bases stayed unmatched. The germline gives CDR1 SGHTA, CDR2 FQGNSA. The CDR3 nucleotides read TGTGCCAGCAGCTTAGGGACTAGCTCGTACAATGAGCAGTTCTTC. It yields the protein CASSLGTSSYNEQFF.

The genes are TRBV5-6 and TRBJ2-3; possibly TRBD1 or TRBD2 for D (6 bases each). The V gene lost 0 bases and the J gene lost 2 bases, with 13 bases spanning the gap. CDR1 is SGHDT and CDR2 is YYEEEE in the germline V gene. CDR3 length: 16 amino acids. The CDR3 sequence: CASSLAFGGLTDTQYF. The CDR3 coding sequence is TGTGCCAGCAGCTTGGCCTTCGGGGGCCTCACAGATACGCAGTATTTT.

The chain uses TRBV5-1 and TRBJ2-3; D possibly corresponds to TRBD2 (6 bases). The germline gives CDR1 SGHRS, CDR2 YFSETQ. This CDR3 region has 14 residues. V gave up 4 bases and J gave up 4 bases, with 13 bases separating them. The CDR3: CASSPEREADTQYF. The CDR3 DNA follows: TGCGCCAGCAGCCCGGAGAGGGAGGCAGATACGCAGTATTTT.

This chain connects TRBV2 to TRBJ2-5; TRBD2 aligns across 12 bases. The CDR3 totals 16 residues. V trimming: 4 bases; J trimming: 1 base; junction bases outside the gene matches: 4. Germline CDR1 SNHLY, CDR2 FYNNEI. CDR3 sequence reads: CASSGLAGAGQETQYF. DNA for the CDR3: TGTGCCAGCAGTGGACTAGCGGGAGCGGGCCAAGAGACCCAGTACTTC.

The chain joins TRBV29-1 to TRBJ1-2; D is possibly TRBD1 (5 bases). CDR1 SQVTM and CDR2 ANQGSEA come from the germline V gene. This CDR3 region has 14 residues. With 1 base removed from V and 4 bases from J, the gap between germline ends came to 13 bases. The CDR3 is CSVEVSGGGYGYTF. DNA for the CDR3: TGCAGCGTTGAAGTGTCCGGGGGGGGCTATGGCTACACCTTC.

CDR3 sequence (DNA): TGTGCCAGCAGCGCCGAGGCCGATACCTACGAGCAGTACTTC. This encodes CASSAEADTYEQYF. The genes are TRBV2 and TRBJ2-7; no clear D gene. V lost 6 bases to trimming and J lost 2 bases, with 14 bases between them. Germline V CDR1 and CDR2: SNHLY, FYNNEI. CDR3 length: 14 amino acids. Using reference TRBV2 and TRBJ2-7 for the parts outside the CDR3, the full variable domain is EPEVTQTPSHQVTQMGQEVILRCVPISNHLYFYWYRQILGQKVEFLVSFYNNEISEKSEIFDDQFSVERPDGSNFTLKIRSTKLEDSAMYFCASSAEADTYEQYFGPGTRLTVT.

For the CDR3, the DNA is TGTGCCAGCAGCCAGGCCACAGATACGCAGTATTTT. It yields the protein CASSQATDTQYF. The gene calls are TRBV5-6 and TRBJ2-3; D call uncertain. The CDR3 totals 12 residues. Trimming cost V 4 bases and J 2 bases, with 5 bases left between them. Germline CDR1 SGHDT, CDR2 YYEEEE.